The clone carrying this TCR beta chain was seen only a few times. What it binds is not known. This sample's time point: week 11, during vaccination. Alongside topical imiquimod, each dose of vaccine comprised 300 ug of mutant IDH1 20-mer peptide. The sample comes from a study of a mutant IDH1 vaccine in newly diagnosed glioma. Study-wide context: Treated patients had a mean age of approximately 41 years and a sex split that was about 62% male and roughly 40% female. Study results and caveats: Patients showed vaccine-induced immune responses at a rate of roughly 93%.

The method was immunoSEQ multiplex PCR; TCRdb's version includes in-frame clones alone and lacks a portion of them. Of some 64,000 clones listed, approximately 80% are singletons. The CDR3 has 15 residues. Germline assignment: CDR1 LGHNA and CDR2 YSLEER. Trimming took off 4 bases at V and 8 bases at J, with 20 bases between the two ends. The chain has TRBV4-3 and TRBJ1-1, with D possibly being TRBD1 (5 bases). The sequencing used PBMCs, collected from a glioma patient whose treatment included an IDH1 peptide vaccine. This sequence was found in a man aged 50-60 years with glioma. CDR3 coding DNA: TGCGCCAGCAGCCGAGGGACGGGGAGGGGATCGGAAGCTTTCTTT. Translating it yields CASSRGTGRGSEAFF.